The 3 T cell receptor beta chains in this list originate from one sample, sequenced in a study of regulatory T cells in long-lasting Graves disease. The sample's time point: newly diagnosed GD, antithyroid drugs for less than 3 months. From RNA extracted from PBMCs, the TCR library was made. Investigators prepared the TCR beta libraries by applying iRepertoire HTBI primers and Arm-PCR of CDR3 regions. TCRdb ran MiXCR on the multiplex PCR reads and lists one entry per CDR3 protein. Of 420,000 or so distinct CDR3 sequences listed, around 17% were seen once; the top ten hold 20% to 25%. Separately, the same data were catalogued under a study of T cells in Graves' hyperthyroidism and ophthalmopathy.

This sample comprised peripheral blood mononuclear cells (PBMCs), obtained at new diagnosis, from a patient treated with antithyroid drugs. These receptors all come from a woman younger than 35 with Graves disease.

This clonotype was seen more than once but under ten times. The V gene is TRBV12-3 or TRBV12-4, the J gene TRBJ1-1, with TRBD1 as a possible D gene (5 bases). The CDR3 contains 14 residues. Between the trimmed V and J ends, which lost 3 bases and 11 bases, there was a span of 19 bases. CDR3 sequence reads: CASSFREGQPRAFF. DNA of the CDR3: TGTGCCAGCAGTTTCAGAGAGGGGCAGCCCAGGGCTTTCTTT.

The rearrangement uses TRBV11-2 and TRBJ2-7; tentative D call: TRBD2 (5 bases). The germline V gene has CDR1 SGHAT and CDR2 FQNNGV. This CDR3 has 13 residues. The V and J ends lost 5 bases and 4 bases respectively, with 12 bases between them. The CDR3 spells CASSPVGVYEQYF. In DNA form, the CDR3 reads TGTGCCAGCAGCCCCGTCGGGGTTTACGAGCAGTACTTC.

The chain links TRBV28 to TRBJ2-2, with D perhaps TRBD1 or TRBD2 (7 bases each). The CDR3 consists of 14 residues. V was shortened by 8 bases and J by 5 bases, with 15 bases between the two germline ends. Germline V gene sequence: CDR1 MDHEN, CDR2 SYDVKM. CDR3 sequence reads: CASRRQGGTGELFF. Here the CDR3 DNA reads TGTGCCAGCCGTAGACAGGGAGGGACCGGGGAGCTGTTTTTT.